This TCR beta chain was recorded in a study of blood T cell repertoires in COVID-19. In the study overall: Whether acute or convalescent, the COVID-19 samples came from the United States, Italy and Spain.

Original data processing: Scientists estimated how many nucleated cells there were by amplifying reference gene primers. Profiled with immunoSEQ multiplex PCR; TCRdb holds only in-frame clones, not every one. V, J and clone size reflect that table, while D and trimming were determined from the DNA. Of some 290,000 clones listed, approximately 91% are singletons. V gave up 3 bases and J gave up 5 bases, with 8 bases separating them. The CDR3 sequence is 13 residues long. Germline V gene lookup returns CDR1 SGDLS and CDR2 YYNGEE. Sequencing was done on a sample of peripheral blood. The rearrangement joins TRBV9 to TRBJ2-2; no definite D call. This sequence was found in a woman in her twenties or thirties with COVID-19, enrolled during active disease. As DNA, the CDR3 is TGTGCCAGCAGCGGCCTACAGACCGGGGAGCTGTTTTTT. Protein sequence: CASSGLQTGELFF.